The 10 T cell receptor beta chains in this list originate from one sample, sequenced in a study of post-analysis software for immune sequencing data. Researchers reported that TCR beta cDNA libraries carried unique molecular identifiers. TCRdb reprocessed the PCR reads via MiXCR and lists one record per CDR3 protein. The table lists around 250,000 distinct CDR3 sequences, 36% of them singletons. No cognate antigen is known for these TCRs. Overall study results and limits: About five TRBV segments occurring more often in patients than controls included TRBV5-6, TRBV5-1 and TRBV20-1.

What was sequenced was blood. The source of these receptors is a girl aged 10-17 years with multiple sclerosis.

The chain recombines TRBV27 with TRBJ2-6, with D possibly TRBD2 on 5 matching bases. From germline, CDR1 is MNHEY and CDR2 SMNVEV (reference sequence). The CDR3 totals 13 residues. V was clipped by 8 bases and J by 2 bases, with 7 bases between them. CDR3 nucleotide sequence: TGTGCCAGCGGACTGGCTGGGGCCAACGTCCTGACTTTC. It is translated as CASGLAGANVLTF. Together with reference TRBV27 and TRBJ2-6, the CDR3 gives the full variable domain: EAQVTQNPRYLITVTGKKLTVTCSQNMNHEYMSWYRQDPGLGLRQIYYSMNVEVTDKGDVPEGYKVSRKEKRNFPLILESPSPNQTSLYFCASGLAGANVLTFGAGSRLTVL.

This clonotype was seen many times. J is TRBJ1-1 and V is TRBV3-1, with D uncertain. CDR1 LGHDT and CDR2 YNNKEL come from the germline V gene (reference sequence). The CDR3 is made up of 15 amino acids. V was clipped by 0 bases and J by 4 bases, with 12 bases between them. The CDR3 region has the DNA TGTGCCAGCAGCCAAGATCATGGATCTGGCACTGAAGCTTTCTTT. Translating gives CASSQDHGSGTEAFF.

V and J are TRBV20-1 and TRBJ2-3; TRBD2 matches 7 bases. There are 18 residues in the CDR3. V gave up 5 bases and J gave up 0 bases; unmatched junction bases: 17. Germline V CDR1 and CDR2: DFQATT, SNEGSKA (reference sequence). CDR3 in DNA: TGCAGTGCTGGGCCAACATGGAGCGGGGTTACTAGCACAGATACGCAGTATTTT. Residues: CSAGPTWSGVTSTDTQYF.

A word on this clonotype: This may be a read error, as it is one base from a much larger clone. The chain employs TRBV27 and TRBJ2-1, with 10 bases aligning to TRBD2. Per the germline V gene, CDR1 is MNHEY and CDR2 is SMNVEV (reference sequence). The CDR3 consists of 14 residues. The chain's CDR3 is CASSPRTSGGEQVF. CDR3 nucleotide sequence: TGTGCCAGCAGTCCCAGGACTAGCGGCGGTGAGCAGGTCTTC.

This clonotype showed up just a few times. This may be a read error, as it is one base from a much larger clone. As DNA, the CDR3 is TGTGCCAGCAGCCAAGTGCTAGCGGGAGTTCTTCAAGAGACCCAGTTCTTC. Its translation is CASSQVLAGVLQETQFF. V gene TRBV3-1 combines with J gene TRBJ2-5, with 10 positions matching TRBD2. The J call may be faulty, since TRBJ2-1 better matches the DNA end. Germline V gene data show CDR1 as LGHDT and CDR2 as YNNKEL (reference sequence). This CDR3 contains 17 residues.

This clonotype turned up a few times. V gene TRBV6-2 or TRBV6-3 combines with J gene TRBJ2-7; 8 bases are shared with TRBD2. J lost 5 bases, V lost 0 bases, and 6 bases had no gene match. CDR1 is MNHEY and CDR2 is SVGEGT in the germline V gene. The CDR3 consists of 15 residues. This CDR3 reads CASSYSSREVDEQYF. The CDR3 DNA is TGTGCCAGCAGTTACTCGTCGCGGGAGGTGGACGAGCAGTACTTC.

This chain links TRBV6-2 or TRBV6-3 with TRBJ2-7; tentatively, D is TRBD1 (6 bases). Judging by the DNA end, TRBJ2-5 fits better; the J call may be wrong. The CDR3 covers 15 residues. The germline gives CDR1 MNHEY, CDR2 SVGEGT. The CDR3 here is CASSYWDNAGETQYF. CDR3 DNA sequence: TGTGCCAGCAGTTACTGGGACAACGCGGGAGAGACCCAGTACTTC.

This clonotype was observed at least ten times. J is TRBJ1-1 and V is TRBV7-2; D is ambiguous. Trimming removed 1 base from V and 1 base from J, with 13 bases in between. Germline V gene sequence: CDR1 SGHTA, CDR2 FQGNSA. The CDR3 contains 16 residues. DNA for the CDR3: TGTGCCAGCAGCTTAGTGGGCGTCGGACGGAACACTGAAGCTTTCTTT. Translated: CASSLVGVGRNTEAFF. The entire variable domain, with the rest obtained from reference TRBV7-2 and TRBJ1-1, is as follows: GAGVSQSPSNKVTEKGKDVELRCDPISGHTALYWYRQSLGQGLEFLIYFQGNSAPDKSGLPSDRFSAERTGGSVSTLTIQRTQQEDSAVYLCASSLVGVGRNTEAFFGQGTRLTVV.

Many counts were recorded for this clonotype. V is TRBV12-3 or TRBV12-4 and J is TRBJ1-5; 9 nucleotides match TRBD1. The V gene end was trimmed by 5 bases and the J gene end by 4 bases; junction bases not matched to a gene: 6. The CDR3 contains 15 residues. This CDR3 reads CASSPRTGVNQPQHF. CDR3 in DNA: TGTGCCAGCAGTCCCCGGACAGGGGTGAATCAGCCCCAGCATTTT.

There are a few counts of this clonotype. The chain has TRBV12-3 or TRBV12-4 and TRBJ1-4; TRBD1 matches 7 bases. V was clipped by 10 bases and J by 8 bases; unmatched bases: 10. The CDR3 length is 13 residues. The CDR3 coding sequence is TGTGCCACGCAGGGGGGTCGGCGGGAAAAACTGTTTTTT. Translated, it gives CATQGGRREKLFF.